The 14 T cell receptor beta chains below come from one sample, sequenced in a study of T cells in Graves' hyperthyroidism and ophthalmopathy. The investigators amplified TCR beta CDR3 regions from RNA transcripts. In the first-round RT-PCR of the TCR CDR3, the HTBI primer set was used. MiXCR was run by TCRdb on the multiplex PCR reads, yielding one entry per CDR3 protein. Among 560,000 or so distinct CDR3 sequences listed, just under 20% were seen once. The sample was blood. The receptors shown here come from a middle-aged man with Graves' ophthalmopathy.

This clonotype was seen at least ten times. V and J are TRBV11-1 and TRBJ1-1; 11 bases fit TRBD1. Germline V gives CDR1 SGHAT, CDR2 FQDESV (reference sequence). The V and J ends lost 4 bases and 5 bases, in that order; junction bases with no gene match: 3. The length of the CDR3 is 14 residues. CDR3 in DNA: TGTGCCAGCAGCTGGGGACAGGGGGTAACTGAAGCTTTCTTT. As protein: CASSWGQGVTEAFF.

The chain has TRBV14 and TRBJ2-7, with 8 bases that match TRBD1. The CDR3 consists of 14 residues. V was clipped by 5 bases and J by 4 bases; unmatched bases: 7. Looked up from germline, CDR1 is SGHDN and CDR2 is FVKESK. Written as DNA, the CDR3 is TGTGCCAGCAGCGACCGGGACAGGTCATACGAGCAGTACTTC. Translating gives CASSDRDRSYEQYF.

The chain links TRBV7-2 to TRBJ1-5; D call uncertain. This CDR3 has 13 amino acids. V was pared by 1 base and J by 10 bases, with 11 bases between. Germline CDR1 reads SGHTA; CDR2 reads FQGNSA. CDR3 DNA: TGTGCCAGCAGCTTAGAAGCGGCGGACCCCCAGCATTTT. This encodes CASSLEAADPQHF.

This clonotype came up a few times. This chain uses TRBV20-1 with TRBJ2-5; perhaps TRBD1 as D (5 bases). Germline CDR1 reads DFQATT; CDR2 reads SNEGSKA (reference sequence). Trimming cost V 1 base and J 4 bases, with 7 bases left between them. This CDR3 is built from 12 residues. In DNA form, the CDR3 reads TGCAGTGCTAGAGTGCAGGGAGAGACCCAGTACTTC. Protein: CSARVQGETQYF.

This chain links TRBV4-3 with TRBJ2-5; possible D gene TRBD1, 6 bases. The CDR3 is 14 amino acids. Germline values: CDR1 LGHNA, CDR2 YSLEER. The V and J ends lost 4 bases and 4 bases respectively, with 13 bases between them. The CDR3 is CASSPGARGETQYF. The CDR3 DNA reads TGCGCCAGCAGCCCTGGAGCCAGGGGAGAGACCCAGTACTTC.

The rearrangement uses TRBV5-1 and TRBJ2-3; D ambiguous. Germline loops: CDR1 SGHRS, CDR2 YFSETQ. The CDR3 runs 15 residues. V was pared by 0 bases and J by 2 bases, with 10 bases between. In DNA, the CDR3 is TGCGCCAGCAGCTTGGGGTTTGACGACACAGATACGCAGTATTTT. It is translated as CASSLGFDDTDTQYF.

The chain combines TRBV7-2 with TRBJ2-2; D gene ambiguous. Germline CDR1 and CDR2: SGHTA and FQGNSA. V was cut by 6 bases and J by 2 bases, with 13 bases left in between. CDR3 size: 15 residues. DNA of the CDR3: TGTGCCAGCAGATCGGACCCTATTAACACCGGGGAGCTGTTTTTT. This codes for CASRSDPINTGELFF.

This clonotype showed up just a few times. J is TRBJ2-7 and V is TRBV30, with a weak D call TRBD2 (5 bases). The germline CDR1 and CDR2 sequences are GTSNPN and SVGIG (reference sequence). Between the trimmed V and J ends, which lost 4 bases and 5 bases, there was a span of 15 bases. CDR3 length: 13 amino acids. The CDR3 bases are TGTGCCTGGAATCGACCTCCGGGAAACGAGCAGTACTTC. Translated: CAWNRPPGNEQYF.

This clonotype was seen a few times. The chain links TRBV7-9 to TRBJ1-5, with 10 bases aligning to TRBD1. This CDR3 comprises 14 residues. CDR1 and CDR2 (germline): SEHNR, FQNEAQ (reference sequence). Trimming removed 5 bases from V and 6 bases from J; junction bases left unmatched: 4. The CDR3 is CASSRGQGRQPQHF. DNA for the CDR3: TGTGCCAGCAGCCGGGGACAGGGGCGTCAGCCCCAGCATTTT. The full variable domain, completed using reference TRBV7-9 and TRBJ1-5, is DTGVSQNPRHKITKRGQNVTFRCDPISEHNRLYWYRQTLGQGPEFLTYFQNEAQLEKSRLLSDRFSAERPKGSFSTLEIQRTEQGDSAMYLCASSRGQGRQPQHFGDGTRLSIL.

The rearrangement links TRBV28 to TRBJ1-1; D ambiguous. The CDR3 runs 12 residues. Germline CDR1 is MDHEN and CDR2 is SYDVKM. V was shortened by 6 bases and J by 11 bases, with 16 bases between the two germline ends. The DNA of the CDR3 is TGTGCCAGCAGAACTTTCAGGAGGAGGGCTTTCTTT. It codes for CASRTFRRRAFF.

This clonotype appeared a few times. The rearrangement joins TRBV12-3 or TRBV12-4 to TRBJ2-7, with TRBD2 matching 8 bases. The J segment lost 8 bases and the V segment lost 5 bases, leaving 2 bases of the junction unmatched. CDR3 length equals 11 residues. CDR3 sequence (DNA): TGTGCCAGCAGTCGGGAGGGTAAGCAGTACTTC. Amino acids: CASSREGKQYF.

The V and J genes are TRBV20-1 and TRBJ2-1; 11 nucleotides match TRBD2. Germline V lookup: CDR1 DFQATT, CDR2 SNEGSKA (reference sequence). Unmatched junction bases numbered 8, after V lost 3 bases and J lost 7 bases. The length of the CDR3 is 15 residues. CDR3 region: CSASGASGGRNEQFF. Written as DNA, the CDR3 is TGCAGTGCTAGTGGTGCTAGCGGGGGGAGGAATGAGCAGTTCTTC.

This clonotype was seen repeatedly, ten times or more. The chain couples TRBV18 to TRBJ1-1, with no clear D. Germline V gene sequence: CDR1 KGHSH, CDR2 LQKENI. The CDR3 consists of 14 residues. Trimming shortened V by 3 bases and J by 1 base, and 9 bases separated the two germline ends. The CDR3 DNA is TGTGCCAGCTCACCTACAGCTACGAACACTGAAGCTTTCTTT. This translates into CASSPTATNTEAFF. The complete variable domain, with remaining parts taken from reference TRBV18 and TRBJ1-1, reads NAGVMQNPRHLVRRRGQEARLRCSPMKGHSHVYWYRQLPEEGLKFMVYLQKENIIDESGMPKERFSAEFPKEGPSILRIQQVVRGDSAAYFCASSPTATNTEAFFGQGTRLTVV.

There are a few counts of this clonotype. The chain employs TRBV10-3 and TRBJ2-1, with TRBD2 matching 15 bases. Germline CDR1 reads ENHRY; CDR2 reads SYGVKD. The CDR3 spans 17 residues. V gave up 8 bases and J gave up 3 bases; unmatched junction bases: 8. This CDR3 reads CAIAGTSGRSIYNEQFF. As DNA, the CDR3 is TGTGCCATCGCTGGGACTAGCGGGAGGTCTATCTACAATGAGCAGTTCTTC.